This TCR beta chain derives from a study of naive and memory T cell subsets. Trimming removed 1 base from V and 14 bases from J, with 15 bases in between. There are 13 residues in the CDR3. Germline-derived CDR1 and CDR2 are SEHNR and FQNEAQ (reference sequence). This clonotype was seen ten or more times. Antigen unknown. TCR cDNA received a 3' ligated oligonucleotide that carried a UMI. Cells were not sorted; total RNA input targeted about 1 to 1,100 ng. Notes on the study in general: This RNA-based method may be sensitive to activation-related transcript changes.

Ligated cDNA underwent four rounds of PCR with nested alpha and beta constant region primers and SP2. Alpha and beta constant region primers primed reverse transcription for blood and skin samples. MiXCR was run by TCRdb on the 5' RACE reads, yielding one entry per CDR3 protein. The sample includes around 56,000 distinct CDR3 sequences, approximately 8% of them seen just once. The V and J genes are TRBV7-9 and TRBJ2-4; maybe TRBD2 (6 bases). This TCR was recovered from a female donor in good health. CDR3: CASSLGRDSEKYF. The CDR3 nucleotides read TGTGCCAGCAGCTTAGGGAGGGACTCAGAGAAGTACTTC. The variable domain in full, with the rest retrieved from reference TRBV7-9 and TRBJ2-4, is DTGVSQNPRHKITKRGQNVTFRCDPISEHNRLYWYRQTLGQGPEFLTYFQNEAQLEKSRLLSDRFSAERPKGSFSTLEIQRTEQGDSAMYLCASSLGRDSEKYFGAGTRLSVL.